This is a list of T cell receptor beta chains from one sample in a study of blood T cell repertoires in COVID-19. Libraries were prepared by immunoSEQ multiplex PCR; TCRdb keeps only in-frame clonotypes and omits some of them. The sample consists of over 150,000 clones, roughly 85% of them appearing once. Source material: peripheral blood. All receptors come from a woman older than 75 with active or convalescent COVID-19. The CDR3 runs from the conserved cysteine through the conserved F or W. Each record gives: V gene, clone size, J gene, D gene, CDR3 length, CDR3 protein, CDR3 DNA. The D gene is left open where the match is weak. Clone size is not always given. Where it is, it says once, few, many or a class for expanded clones.

V gene: TRBV18; clone size: NA; J gene: TRBJ2-3; D gene: TRBD1; CDR3 length: 15; CDR3 protein: CASSPTGGYGDTQYF; CDR3 DNA: TGTGCCAGCTCACCGACAGGGGGGTATGGAGATACGCAGTATTTT
V gene: TRBV7-2; clone size: once; J gene: TRBJ2-2; D gene: TRBD1; CDR3 length: 15; CDR3 protein: CASSYRGLLPGELFF; CDR3 DNA: TGTGCCAGCAGTTACAGGGGCCTCTTACCCGGGGAGCTGTTTTTT
V gene: TRBV28; clone size: NA; J gene: TRBJ2-3; D gene: TRBD2; CDR3 length: 15; CDR3 protein: CASSLGGASTDTQYF; CDR3 DNA: TGTGCCAGCAGTTTGGGAGGGGCCAGCACAGATACGCAGTATTTT
V gene: TRBV3-1/TRBV3-2; clone size: NA; J gene: TRBJ1-4; D gene: NA; CDR3 length: 13; CDR3 protein: CASSQTQGEKLFF; CDR3 DNA: TGTGCCAGCAGCCAAACCCAGGGAGAAAAACTGTTTTTT
V gene: TRBV3-1/TRBV3-2; clone size: NA; J gene: TRBJ1-2; D gene: NA; CDR3 length: 19; CDR3 protein: CASSPGNTGRWNGDYGYTF; CDR3 DNA: TGTGCCAGCAGCCCAGGGAACACAGGTCGATGGAATGGGGACTATGGCTACACCTTC
V gene: TRBV4-1; clone size: few; J gene: TRBJ2-1; D gene: TRBD2; CDR3 length: 17; CDR3 protein: CASSQSSGSVSYNEQFF; CDR3 DNA: TGCGCCAGCAGCCAAAGTAGCGGGAGTGTCTCCTACAATGAGCAGTTCTTC
V gene: TRBV5-4; clone size: NA; J gene: TRBJ2-2; D gene: TRBD2; CDR3 length: 15; CDR3 protein: CASSSAGVDTGELFF; CDR3 DNA: TGTGCCAGCAGCTCAGCGGGAGTCGACACCGGGGAGCTGTTTTTT
V gene: TRBV9; clone size: NA; J gene: TRBJ2-1; D gene: TRBD2; CDR3 length: 15; CDR3 protein: CASSVGTSGYNEQFF; CDR3 DNA: TGTGCCAGCAGCGTAGGGACTAGCGGATACAATGAGCAGTTCTTC
V gene: TRBV5-1; clone size: NA; J gene: TRBJ2-1; D gene: TRBD2; CDR3 length: 16; CDR3 protein: CASSLMTSGSINEQFF; CDR3 DNA: TGCGCCAGCAGCTTGATGACTAGCGGGAGTATCAATGAGCAGTTCTTC
V gene: TRBV9; clone size: once; J gene: TRBJ2-3; D gene: NA; CDR3 length: 15; CDR3 protein: CASSARGFSTDTQYF; CDR3 DNA: TGTGCCAGCAGCGCCCGGGGGTTTAGCACAGATACGCAGTATTTT
V gene: TRBV2; clone size: few; J gene: TRBJ2-1; D gene: TRBD2; CDR3 length: 16; CDR3 protein: CASRGGAGGPYNEQFF; CDR3 DNA: TGTGCCAGCAGGGGAGGAGCGGGAGGCCCCTACAATGAGCAGTTCTTC
V gene: TRBV15; clone size: NA; J gene: TRBJ2-1; D gene: TRBD2; CDR3 length: 17; CDR3 protein: CATSRVGQREGSNEQFF; CDR3 DNA: TGTGCCACCAGCAGAGTGGGCCAGCGGGAAGGATCCAATGAGCAGTTCTTC
V gene: TRBV6-1; clone size: NA; J gene: TRBJ1-5; D gene: NA; CDR3 length: 14; CDR3 protein: CASSEFSSNQPQHF; CDR3 DNA: TGTGCCAGCAGTGAATTCAGTAGCAATCAGCCCCAGCATTTT
V gene: TRBV19; clone size: few; J gene: TRBJ1-2; D gene: TRBD1; CDR3 length: 15; CDR3 protein: CASTPGGSGNYGYTF; CDR3 DNA: TGTGCCAGTACCCCAGGGGGGTCCGGAAACTATGGCTACACCTTC
V gene: TRBV4-1; clone size: NA; J gene: TRBJ1-1; D gene: NA; CDR3 length: 13; CDR3 protein: CASSQQGISEAFF; CDR3 DNA: TGCGCCAGCAGCCAACAGGGGATCTCTGAAGCTTTCTTT
V gene: TRBV9; clone size: NA; J gene: TRBJ2-1; D gene: NA; CDR3 length: 16; CDR3 protein: CASSVAWASSYNEQFF; CDR3 DNA: TGTGCCAGCAGCGTAGCTTGGGCTAGCAGCTACAATGAGCAGTTCTTC
V gene: TRBV5-4; clone size: NA; J gene: TRBJ2-1; D gene: NA; CDR3 length: 18; CDR3 protein: CASSLGSGLARAYNEQFF; CDR3 DNA: TGTGCCAGCAGCCTTGGCTCTGGGTTAGCGAGGGCCTACAATGAGCAGTTCTTC
V gene: TRBV3-1/TRBV3-2; clone size: once; J gene: TRBJ1-1; D gene: TRBD1; CDR3 length: 15; CDR3 protein: CASSYTGTGRTEAFF; CDR3 DNA: TGTGCCAGCAGCTACACCGGGACAGGGAGGACTGAAGCTTTCTTT
V gene: TRBV29-1; clone size: NA; J gene: TRBJ2-1; D gene: TRBD2; CDR3 length: 14; CDR3 protein: CSVHSGRASNEQFF; CDR3 DNA: TGCAGCGTTCATAGCGGGAGGGCCTCCAATGAGCAGTTCTTC
V gene: TRBV27; clone size: NA; J gene: TRBJ1-5; D gene: TRBD1; CDR3 length: 14; CDR3 protein: CASSRQGDAQPQHF; CDR3 DNA: TGTGCCAGCAGCCGACAGGGGGACGCTCAGCCCCAGCATTTT
V gene: TRBV6-5; clone size: once; J gene: TRBJ1-6; D gene: NA; CDR3 length: 13; CDR3 protein: CASTPYVDSPLHF; CDR3 DNA: TGTGCCAGCACTCCCTACGTGGATTCACCCCTCCACTTT
V gene: TRBV11-2; clone size: many; J gene: TRBJ2-7; D gene: TRBD1; CDR3 length: 14; CDR3 protein: CASSVDRGGYEQYF; CDR3 DNA: TGTGCCAGCAGCGTCGACAGGGGAGGCTACGAGCAGTACTTC
V gene: TRBV7-2; clone size: NA; J gene: TRBJ1-4; D gene: TRBD1; CDR3 length: 16; CDR3 protein: CASRRQGARTNEKLFF; CDR3 DNA: TGTGCCAGCAGGCGACAGGGGGCGCGGACTAATGAAAAACTGTTTTTT
V gene: TRBV7-9; clone size: NA; J gene: TRBJ2-3; D gene: NA; CDR3 length: 13; CDR3 protein: CASSISLGTPRYF; CDR3 DNA: TGTGCCAGCAGCATCTCCCTGGGGACTCCAAGGTATTTT
V gene: TRBV6-1; clone size: NA; J gene: TRBJ2-7; D gene: NA; CDR3 length: 14; CDR3 protein: CASSDVRGPYEQYF; CDR3 DNA: TGTGCCAGCAGTGATGTCAGGGGTCCATACGAGCAGTACTTC
V gene: TRBV9; clone size: NA; J gene: TRBJ2-1; D gene: TRBD2; CDR3 length: 15; CDR3 protein: CASSKTSGSWVEQFF; CDR3 DNA: TGTGCCAGCAGTAAGACTAGCGGGAGTTGGGTTGAGCAGTTCTTC
V gene: TRBV7-3; clone size: NA; J gene: TRBJ2-1; D gene: TRBD2; CDR3 length: 16; CDR3 protein: CASSLTSGTTYNEQFF; CDR3 DNA: TGTGCCAGCAGCCTCACTAGCGGCACCACCTACAATGAGCAGTTCTTC
V gene: TRBV21-1; clone size: NA; J gene: TRBJ2-2; D gene: NA; CDR3 length: 19; CDR3 protein: CASSKGSDRASGGTGELFF; CDR3 DNA: TGTGCCAGCAGCAAGGGCTCGGACAGGGCCTCCGGAGGGACCGGGGAGCTGTTTTTT
V gene: TRBV5-1; clone size: NA; J gene: TRBJ1-1; D gene: NA; CDR3 length: 13; CDR3 protein: CASSLDSGVEAFF; CDR3 DNA: TGCGCCAGCAGCTTGGACTCAGGGGTTGAAGCTTTCTTT
V gene: TRBV30; clone size: NA; J gene: TRBJ2-1; D gene: TRBD2; CDR3 length: 17; CDR3 protein: CAWSRLAGEPAYNEQFF; CDR3 DNA: TGTGCCTGGAGTCGTCTAGCGGGAGAGCCCGCCTACAATGAGCAGTTCTTC
V gene: TRBV7-9; clone size: NA; J gene: TRBJ2-1; D gene: TRBD1; CDR3 length: 18; CDR3 protein: CASSLGSVGGLGYNEQFF; CDR3 DNA: TGTGCCAGCAGCTTAGGGTCAGTAGGGGGCTTGGGATACAATGAGCAGTTCTTC
V gene: TRBV10-3; clone size: NA; J gene: TRBJ1-2; D gene: NA; CDR3 length: 15; CDR3 protein: CAISDAGKLNYGYTF; CDR3 DNA: TGTGCCATCAGTGATGCCGGAAAACTAAACTATGGCTACACCTTC
V gene: TRBV9; clone size: NA; J gene: TRBJ2-1; D gene: NA; CDR3 length: 9; CDR3 protein: CASGTKQFF; CDR3 DNA: TGTGCCAGCGGGACAAAGCAGTTCTTC
V gene: TRBV7-2; clone size: NA; J gene: TRBJ2-7; D gene: NA; CDR3 length: 14; CDR3 protein: CASSLDPGTYEQYF; CDR3 DNA: TGTGCCAGCAGCTTAGACCCCGGGACCTACGAGCAGTACTTC
V gene: TRBV7-3; clone size: medium-sized; J gene: TRBJ2-3; D gene: TRBD2; CDR3 length: 14; CDR3 protein: CASSPGLAGGPQYF; CDR3 DNA: TGTGCCAGCAGCCCCGGACTAGCGGGAGGTCCCCAGTATTTT
V gene: TRBV9; clone size: once; J gene: TRBJ2-1; D gene: TRBD2; CDR3 length: 15; CDR3 protein: CASSGTSEGYNEQFF; CDR3 DNA: TGTGCCAGCAGCGGGACTAGCGAAGGGTACAATGAGCAGTTCTTC
V gene: TRBV24-1; clone size: NA; J gene: TRBJ2-2; D gene: TRBD1; CDR3 length: 15; CDR3 protein: CATSDPRQGTGELFF; CDR3 DNA: TGTGCCACCAGTGATCCCAGACAGGGAACCGGGGAGCTGTTTTTT
V gene: TRBV28; clone size: NA; J gene: TRBJ1-3; D gene: NA; CDR3 length: 16; CDR3 protein: CASSHGAIGSGNTIYF; CDR3 DNA: TGTGCCAGCAGTCATGGGGCGATCGGCTCTGGAAACACCATATATTTT
V gene: TRBV6-2/TRBV6-3; clone size: NA; J gene: TRBJ2-2; D gene: NA; CDR3 length: 15; CDR3 protein: CASSRLPSYAGELFF; CDR3 DNA: TGTGCCAGCAGTCGACTCCCCTCGTATGCCGGGGAGCTGTTTTTT
V gene: TRBV2; clone size: NA; J gene: TRBJ2-3; D gene: NA; CDR3 length: 15; CDR3 protein: CASSVMGQNTDTQYF; CDR3 DNA: TGTGCCAGCAGTGTGATGGGCCAGAACACAGATACGCAGTATTTT
V gene: TRBV6-5; clone size: NA; J gene: TRBJ1-1; D gene: TRBD1; CDR3 length: 15; CDR3 protein: CASSYGQGGRTEAFF; CDR3 DNA: TGTGCCAGCAGTTATGGACAGGGGGGGAGAACTGAAGCTTTCTTT
V gene: TRBV6-2/TRBV6-3; clone size: NA; J gene: TRBJ2-3; D gene: TRBD2; CDR3 length: 16; CDR3 protein: CASSPGTSGVTDTQYF; CDR3 DNA: TGTGCCAGCAGTCCCGGGACTAGCGGAGTCACAGATACGCAGTATTTT
V gene: TRBV13; clone size: NA; J gene: TRBJ2-5; D gene: NA; CDR3 length: 14; CDR3 protein: CASSSDRSRETQYF; CDR3 DNA: TGTGCCAGCAGCTCAGACAGGAGCCGGGAGACCCAGTACTTC
V gene: TRBV6-5; clone size: NA; J gene: TRBJ1-1; D gene: TRBD1; CDR3 length: 12; CDR3 protein: CASILGQGEAFF; CDR3 DNA: TGTGCCAGCATCCTCGGACAGGGTGAAGCTTTCTTT
V gene: TRBV6-6; clone size: NA; J gene: TRBJ2-1; D gene: TRBD2; CDR3 length: 15; CDR3 protein: CASSYRLAGSHEQFF; CDR3 DNA: TGTGCCAGCAGTTACCGGCTAGCGGGAAGCCATGAGCAGTTCTTC
V gene: TRBV2; clone size: NA; J gene: TRBJ1-4; D gene: NA; CDR3 length: 18; CDR3 protein: CASIRAGARSATNEKLFF; CDR3 DNA: TGTGCCAGCATTCGGGCGGGGGCGAGGAGCGCAACTAATGAAAAACTGTTTTTT
V gene: TRBV5-4; clone size: NA; J gene: TRBJ2-1; D gene: NA; CDR3 length: 17; CDR3 protein: CASSFYKMIRGYNEQFF; CDR3 DNA: TGTGCCAGCAGCTTCTACAAAATGATCAGGGGTTACAATGAGCAGTTCTTC
V gene: TRBV9; clone size: NA; J gene: TRBJ1-6; D gene: NA; CDR3 length: 18; CDR3 protein: CASSLGRGHVRTNSPLHF; CDR3 DNA: TGTGCCAGCAGCCTGGGCCGGGGACACGTGAGGACGAATTCACCCCTCCACTTT
V gene: TRBV10-3; clone size: NA; J gene: TRBJ1-5; D gene: TRBD1; CDR3 length: 14; CDR3 protein: CAIRGDSGNQPQHF; CDR3 DNA: TGTGCCATCAGAGGGGACAGCGGCAATCAGCCCCAGCATTTT
V gene: TRBV11-3; clone size: NA; J gene: TRBJ2-1; D gene: TRBD2; CDR3 length: 16; CDR3 protein: CASSAWASGKVGEQFF; CDR3 DNA: TGTGCCAGCAGCGCGTGGGCTAGCGGGAAGGTCGGTGAGCAGTTCTTC
V gene: TRBV9; clone size: NA; J gene: TRBJ2-5; D gene: NA; CDR3 length: 12; CDR3 protein: CASSVEGETQYF; CDR3 DNA: TGTGCCAGCAGCGTAGAGGGGGAGACCCAGTACTTC